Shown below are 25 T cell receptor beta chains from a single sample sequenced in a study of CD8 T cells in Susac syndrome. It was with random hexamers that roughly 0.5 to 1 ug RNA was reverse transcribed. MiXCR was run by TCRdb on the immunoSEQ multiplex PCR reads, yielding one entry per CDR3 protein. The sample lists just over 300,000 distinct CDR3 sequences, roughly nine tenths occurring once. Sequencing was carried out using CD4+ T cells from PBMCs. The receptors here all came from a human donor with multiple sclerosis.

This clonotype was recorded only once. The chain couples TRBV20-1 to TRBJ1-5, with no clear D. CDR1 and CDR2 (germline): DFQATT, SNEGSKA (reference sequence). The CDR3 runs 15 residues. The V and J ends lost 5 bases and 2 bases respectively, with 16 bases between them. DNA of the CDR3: TGCAGTGCTGCCCAGCGTAGGGTTGGCAATCAGCCCCAGCATTTT. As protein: CSAAQRRVGNQPQHF.

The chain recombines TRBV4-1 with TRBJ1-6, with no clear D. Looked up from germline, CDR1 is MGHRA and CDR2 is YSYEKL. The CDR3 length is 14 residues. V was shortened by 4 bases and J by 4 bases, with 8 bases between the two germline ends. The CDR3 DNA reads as TGCGCCAGCAGCCGAAGAATTTATAATTCACCCCTCCACTTT. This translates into CASSRRIYNSPLHF.

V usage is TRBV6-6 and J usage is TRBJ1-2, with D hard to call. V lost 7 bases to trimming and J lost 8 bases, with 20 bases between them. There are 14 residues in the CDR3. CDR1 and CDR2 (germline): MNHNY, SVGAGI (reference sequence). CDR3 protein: CASTLLTSQRGYTF. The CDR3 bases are TGTGCCAGCACCTTACTTACTTCCCAGCGGGGCTACACCTTC.

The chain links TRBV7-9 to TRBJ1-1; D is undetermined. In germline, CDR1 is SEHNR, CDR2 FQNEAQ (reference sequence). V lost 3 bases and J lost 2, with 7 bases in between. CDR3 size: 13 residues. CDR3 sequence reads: CASSFSFNTEAFF. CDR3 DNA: TGTGCCAGCAGCTTTTCCTTCAACACTGAAGCTTTCTTT. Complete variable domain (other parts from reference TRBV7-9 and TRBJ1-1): DTGVSQNPRHKITKRGQNVTFRCDPISEHNRLYWYRQTLGQGPEFLTYFQNEAQLEKSRLLSDRFSAERPKGSFSTLEIQRTEQGDSAMYLCASSFSFNTEAFFGQGTRLTVV.

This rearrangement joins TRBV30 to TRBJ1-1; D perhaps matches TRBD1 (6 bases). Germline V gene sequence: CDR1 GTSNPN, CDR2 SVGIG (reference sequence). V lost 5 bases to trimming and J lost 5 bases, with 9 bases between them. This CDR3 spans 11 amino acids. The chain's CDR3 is CAWGGGTEAFF. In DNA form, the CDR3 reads TGTGCCTGGGGAGGGGGGACTGAAGCTTTCTTT.

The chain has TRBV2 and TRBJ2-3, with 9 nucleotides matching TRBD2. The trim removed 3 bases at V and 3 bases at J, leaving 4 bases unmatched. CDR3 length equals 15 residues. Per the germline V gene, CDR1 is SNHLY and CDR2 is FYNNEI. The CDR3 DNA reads TGTGCCAGCAGTGACGCGGGGGGGTTGACAGATACGCAGTATTTT. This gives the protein CASSDAGGLTDTQYF. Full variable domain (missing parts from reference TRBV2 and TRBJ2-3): EPEVTQTPSHQVTQMGQEVILRCVPISNHLYFYWYRQILGQKVEFLVSFYNNEISEKSEIFDDQFSVERPDGSNFTLKIRSTKLEDSAMYFCASSDAGGLTDTQYFGPGTRLTVL.

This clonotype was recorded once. The CDR3 DNA sequence: TGTGCCAGCAGCCGGCGACTAGCGGGGGCCACAGATACGCAGTATTTT. This gives the protein CASSRRLAGATDTQYF. V is TRBV5-6 and J is TRBJ2-3; TRBD2 aligns across 12 bases. The germline CDR1 and CDR2 sequences are SGHDT and YYEEEE. J was trimmed by 2 bases and V by 4 bases; bases with no gene match: 5. The CDR3 extends over 16 amino acids. Full variable domain (outside the CDR3, taken from reference TRBV5-6 and TRBJ2-3): DAGVTQSPTHLIKTRGQQVTLRCSPKSGHDTVSWYQQALGQGPQFIFQYYEEEERQRGNFPDRFSGHQFPNYSSELNVNALLLGDSALYLCASSRRLAGATDTQYFGPGTRLTVL.

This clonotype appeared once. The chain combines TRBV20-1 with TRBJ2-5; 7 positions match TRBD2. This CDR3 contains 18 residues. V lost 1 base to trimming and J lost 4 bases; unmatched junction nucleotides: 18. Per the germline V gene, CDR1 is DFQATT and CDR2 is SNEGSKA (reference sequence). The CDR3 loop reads CSARAPRGIPLRGETQYF. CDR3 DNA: TGCAGTGCTAGAGCCCCGCGGGGGATCCCCCTAAGAGGAGAGACCCAGTACTTC.

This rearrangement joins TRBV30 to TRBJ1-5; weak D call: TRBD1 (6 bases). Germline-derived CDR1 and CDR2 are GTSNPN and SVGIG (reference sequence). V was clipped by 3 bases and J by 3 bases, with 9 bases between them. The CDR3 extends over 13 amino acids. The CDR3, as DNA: TGTGCCTGGAGCCGACAGGACAATCAGCCCCAGCATTTT. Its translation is CAWSRQDNQPQHF.

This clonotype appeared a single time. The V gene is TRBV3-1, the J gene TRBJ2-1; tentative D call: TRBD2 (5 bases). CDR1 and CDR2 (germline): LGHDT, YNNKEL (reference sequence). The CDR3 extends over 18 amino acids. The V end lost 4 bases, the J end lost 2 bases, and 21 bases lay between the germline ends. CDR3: CASSPWSTGGATYNEQFF. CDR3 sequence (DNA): TGTGCCAGCAGCCCGTGGAGTACCGGAGGCGCTACCTACAATGAGCAGTTCTTC.

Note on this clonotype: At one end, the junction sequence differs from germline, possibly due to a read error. CDR3 nucleotide sequence: TGCAGTGCCCCACCGGTTTCGGGTAATAATGGAAAACTGTTTTTT. Translating it yields CSAPPVSGNNGKLFF. The chain carries TRBV20-1 and TRBJ1-4; D gene unclear. The germline gives CDR1 DFQATT, CDR2 SNEGSKA (reference sequence). The CDR3 is made up of 15 amino acids.

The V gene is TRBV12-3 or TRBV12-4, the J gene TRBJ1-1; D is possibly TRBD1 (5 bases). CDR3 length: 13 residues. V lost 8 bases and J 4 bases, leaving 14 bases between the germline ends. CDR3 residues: CASRRVGGTEAFF. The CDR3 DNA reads TGTGCCAGCCGGCGAGTGGGGGGCACTGAAGCTTTCTTT.

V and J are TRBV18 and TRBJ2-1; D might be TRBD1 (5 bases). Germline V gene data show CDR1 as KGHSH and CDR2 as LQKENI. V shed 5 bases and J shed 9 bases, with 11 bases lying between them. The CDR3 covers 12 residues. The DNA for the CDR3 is TGTGCCAGCTCATCAGGGCCGCGTGAGCAGTTCTTC. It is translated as CASSSGPREQFF.

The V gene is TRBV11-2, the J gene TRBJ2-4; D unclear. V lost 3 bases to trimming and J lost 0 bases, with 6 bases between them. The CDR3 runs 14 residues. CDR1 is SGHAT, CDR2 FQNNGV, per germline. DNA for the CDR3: TGTGCCAGCAGCTTGGAGACAGCCAAAAACATTCAGTACTTC. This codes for CASSLETAKNIQYF.

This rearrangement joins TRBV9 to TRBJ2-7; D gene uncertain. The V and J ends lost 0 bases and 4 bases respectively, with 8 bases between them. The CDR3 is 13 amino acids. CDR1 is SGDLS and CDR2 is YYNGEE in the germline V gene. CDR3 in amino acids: CASSVGLTYEQYF. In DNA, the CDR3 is TGTGCCAGCAGCGTAGGTCTCACTTACGAGCAGTACTTC.

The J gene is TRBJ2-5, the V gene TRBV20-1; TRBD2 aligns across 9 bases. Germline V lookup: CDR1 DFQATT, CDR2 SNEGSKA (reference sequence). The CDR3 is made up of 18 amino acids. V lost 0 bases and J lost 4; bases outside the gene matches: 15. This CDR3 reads CSARDFTGLAGIRETQYF. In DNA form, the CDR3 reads TGCAGTGCTAGAGATTTTACGGGGCTAGCGGGGATCCGAGAGACCCAGTACTTC.

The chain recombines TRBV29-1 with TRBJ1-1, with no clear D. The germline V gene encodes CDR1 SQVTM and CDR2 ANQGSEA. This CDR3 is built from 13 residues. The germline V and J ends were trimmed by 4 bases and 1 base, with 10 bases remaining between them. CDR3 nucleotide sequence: TGCAGCGTTGTTCCCGACACGAACACTGAAGCTTTCTTT. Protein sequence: CSVVPDTNTEAFF. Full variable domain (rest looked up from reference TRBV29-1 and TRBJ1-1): SAVISQKPSRDICQRGTSLTIQCQVDSQVTMMFWYRQQPGQSLTLIATANQGSEATYESGFVIDKFPISRPNLTFSTLTVSNMSPEDSSIYLCSVVPDTNTEAFFGQGTRLTVV.

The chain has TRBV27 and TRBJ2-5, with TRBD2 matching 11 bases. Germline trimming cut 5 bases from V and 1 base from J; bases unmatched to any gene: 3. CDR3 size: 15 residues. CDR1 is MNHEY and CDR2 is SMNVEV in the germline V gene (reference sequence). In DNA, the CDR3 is TGTGCCAGCAGTATAGCGGGGGGGATCCAAGAGACCCAGTACTTC. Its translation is CASSIAGGIQETQYF.

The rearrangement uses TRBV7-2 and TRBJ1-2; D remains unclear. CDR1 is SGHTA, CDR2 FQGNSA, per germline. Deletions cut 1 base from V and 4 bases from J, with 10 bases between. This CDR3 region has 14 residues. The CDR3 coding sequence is TGTGCCAGCAGCTTAGAGCGGTTTACCTATGGCTACACCTTC. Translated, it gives CASSLERFTYGYTF.

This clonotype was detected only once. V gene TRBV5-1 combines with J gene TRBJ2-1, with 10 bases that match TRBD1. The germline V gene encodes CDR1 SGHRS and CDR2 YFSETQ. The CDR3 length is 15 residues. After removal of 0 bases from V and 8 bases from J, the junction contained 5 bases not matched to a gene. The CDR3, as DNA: TGCGCCAGCAGCTTGGGTAGGGACAGGGGCGATGAGCAGTTCTTC. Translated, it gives CASSLGRDRGDEQFF.

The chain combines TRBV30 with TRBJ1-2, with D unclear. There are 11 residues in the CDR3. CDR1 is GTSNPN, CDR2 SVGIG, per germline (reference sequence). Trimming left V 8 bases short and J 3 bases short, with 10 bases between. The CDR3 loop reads CAHRMDYGYTF. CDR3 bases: TGTGCCCACCGTATGGACTATGGCTACACCTTC.

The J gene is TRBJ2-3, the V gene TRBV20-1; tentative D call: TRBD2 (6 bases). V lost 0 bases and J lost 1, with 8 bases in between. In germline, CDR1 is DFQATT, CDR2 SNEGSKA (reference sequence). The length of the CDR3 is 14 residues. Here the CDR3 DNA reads TGCAGTGCTAGAGAAAGGAGGGGCACAGATACGCAGTATTTT. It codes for CSARERRGTDTQYF.

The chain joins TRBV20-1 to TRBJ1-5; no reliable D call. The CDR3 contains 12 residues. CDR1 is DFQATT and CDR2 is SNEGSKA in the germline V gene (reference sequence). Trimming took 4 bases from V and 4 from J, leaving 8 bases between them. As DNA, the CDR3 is TGCAGTGCTACAGGACTAAATCAGCCCCAGCATTTT. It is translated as CSATGLNQPQHF.

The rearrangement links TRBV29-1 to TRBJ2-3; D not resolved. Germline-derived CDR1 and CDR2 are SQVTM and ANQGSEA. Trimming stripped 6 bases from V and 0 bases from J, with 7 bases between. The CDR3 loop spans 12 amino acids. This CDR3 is CSVRRSTDTQYF. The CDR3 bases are TGCAGCGTGCGTCGTAGCACAGATACGCAGTATTTT.

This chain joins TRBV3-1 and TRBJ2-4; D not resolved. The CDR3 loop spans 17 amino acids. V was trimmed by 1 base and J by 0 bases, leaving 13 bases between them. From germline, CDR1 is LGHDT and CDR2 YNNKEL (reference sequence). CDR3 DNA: TGTGCCAGCAGCCAAGGTCCACAGATCCTAGCCAAAAACATTCAGTACTTC. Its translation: CASSQGPQILAKNIQYF.